The rows below give T cell receptor beta chains drawn from one sample of a study of blood T cell repertoires in COVID-19. TCRdb's table, derived via immunoSEQ multiplex PCR, lists solely in-frame clones and lacks some. The table records 150,000 or so clones, over 75% of them present only once. The specimen was PBMCs or T cells enriched from blood (not recorded which). All receptors come from a human donor with acute COVID-19. The donor label of this sample is uncertain. Each CDR3 is given with its conserved first and last residue. D genes are given only for firm matches. Only part of the rows carry a size: once, few, many, or a class if the clone is expanded.

DNA: TGTGCCAGCTCCCTTCTAGATCTTAGCACTGAAGCTTTCTTT; CDR3: CASSLLDLSTEAFF; V: TRBV18; J: TRBJ1-1; size: NA; D: NA
DNA: TGCGCCAGCAACTCGGGAGCGGGGGCCAACGTCCTGACTTTC; CDR3: CASNSGAGANVLTF; V: TRBV4-1; J: TRBJ2-6; size: NA; D: NA
DNA: TGTGCCTGGAGTCAGGGACTCTCTTTTCTGGGCGGTCGCAATCAGCCCCAGCATTTT; CDR3: CAWSQGLSFLGGRNQPQHF; V: TRBV30; J: TRBJ1-5; size: NA; D: NA
DNA: TGTGCCAGCAGCTTGGTCCCGGGTCTGGACTATGGCTACACCTTC; CDR3: CASSLVPGLDYGYTF; V: TRBV5-8; J: TRBJ1-2; size: NA; D: NA
DNA: TGTGCCTGGAGTGTACGGAGGGGACGGATAAATTCACCCCTCCACTTT; CDR3: CAWSVRRGRINSPLHF; V: TRBV30; J: TRBJ1-6; size: NA; D: NA
DNA: TGTGCCAGTAGGTGGACAGACAATCAGCCCCAGCATTTT; CDR3: CASRWTDNQPQHF; V: TRBV19; J: TRBJ1-5; size: NA; D: NA
DNA: TGTGCCAGCTCACCACAGCAGGGGGGGAACACCGGGGAGCTGTTTTTT; CDR3: CASSPQQGGNTGELFF; V: TRBV18; J: TRBJ2-2; size: NA; D: NA
DNA: TGTGCCAGCAGTTTCCTCAAAATACAGGGAATCTATGGCTACACCTTC; CDR3: CASSFLKIQGIYGYTF; V: TRBV27; J: TRBJ1-2; size: NA; D: NA
DNA: TGTGCCAGCAGCTTGAAGGGGGACACTGAAGCTTTCTTT; CDR3: CASSLKGDTEAFF; V: TRBV7-9; J: TRBJ1-1; size: once; D: NA
DNA: TGTGCCAGTAGTATTACAGGGGGCGCAGGCAATCAGCCCCAGCATTTT; CDR3: CASSITGGAGNQPQHF; V: TRBV19; J: TRBJ1-5; size: NA; D: TRBD1
DNA: TGTGCCAGTACCCTCCTTCACCGGGACAGTATCCAGCCCCAGCATTTT; CDR3: CASTLLHRDSIQPQHF; V: TRBV19; J: TRBJ1-5; size: NA; D: TRBD1
DNA: TGTGCCACCAGCAGAGATCAGCGGGGGGACGGGGAGCTGTTTTTT; CDR3: CATSRDQRGDGELFF; V: TRBV15; J: TRBJ2-2; size: NA; D: TRBD2
DNA: TGTGCCAGCAGCCAAGGCCGGACTAGCGGGGGGGACTACAATGAGCAGTTCTTC; CDR3: CASSQGRTSGGDYNEQFF; V: TRBV5-6; J: TRBJ2-1; size: NA; D: TRBD2
DNA: TGTGCCAGCAGCTTAATAGAAGTGAACACTGAAGCTTTCTTT; CDR3: CASSLIEVNTEAFF; V: TRBV7-9; J: TRBJ1-1; size: NA; D: NA
DNA: TGTGCCAGTAGGGGACAGTTCACTGAAGCTTTCTTT; CDR3: CASRGQFTEAFF; V: TRBV19; J: TRBJ1-1; size: once; D: TRBD1
DNA: TGCGCCAGCAGACAGGACGGGGGCTATGGCTACACCTTC; CDR3: CASRQDGGYGYTF; V: TRBV5-1; J: TRBJ1-2; size: NA; D: NA
DNA: TGTGCCAGCAGCTTAGGGCTGAAAAGCAATGAGCAGTTCTTC; CDR3: CASSLGLKSNEQFF; V: TRBV7-2; J: TRBJ2-1; size: NA; D: NA
DNA: TGTGCCATGACTAGCGGGCAAACCGGGGAGCTGTTTTTT; CDR3: CAMTSGQTGELFF; V: TRBV10-3; J: TRBJ2-2; size: NA; D: TRBD2
DNA: TGTGCCAGCAGTTTCGCACTCCAAGAGACCCAGTACTTC; CDR3: CASSFALQETQYF; V: TRBV12-3/TRBV12-4; J: TRBJ2-5; size: NA; D: NA
DNA: TGTGCCAGCAGCCCCGGGATCCGGGAGCAGTACTTC; CDR3: CASSPGIREQYF; V: TRBV3-1/TRBV3-2; J: TRBJ2-7; size: NA; D: NA
DNA: TGTGCCAGCAGCTTATCCCGGGGACAATTCAATGAGCAGTTCTTC; CDR3: CASSLSRGQFNEQFF; V: TRBV11-3; J: TRBJ2-1; size: NA; D: NA
DNA: TGTGCCAGCAGCTTCGGACTAGCGGGGGTAAATGAGCAGTTCTTC; CDR3: CASSFGLAGVNEQFF; V: TRBV7-9; J: TRBJ2-1; size: NA; D: TRBD2
DNA: TGTGCCAGTAGTATCCCAGCGACAGGTCCCTATGGCTACACCTTC; CDR3: CASSIPATGPYGYTF; V: TRBV19; J: TRBJ1-2; size: NA; D: NA
DNA: TGCGCCAGCAGCTTGGGCGGGTTTACTAAGCAAGAGACCCAGTACTTC; CDR3: CASSLGGFTKQETQYF; V: TRBV5-1; J: TRBJ2-5; size: NA; D: NA
DNA: TGCGCCAGCAGCTTTCGAACTGCGTCCCCTCTTGAGTTCTTC; CDR3: CASSFRTASPLEFF; V: TRBV5-1; J: TRBJ2-1; size: NA; D: NA
DNA: TGTGCCAGCAGCTCGGGGGGCGGGGCTTTCGTCTCCTACGAGCAGTACTTC; CDR3: CASSSGGGAFVSYEQYF; V: TRBV7-9; J: TRBJ2-7; size: NA; D: NA
DNA: TGTGCCAGTGAAATGATTTGGGGGCGGACCGGGGAGCTGTTTTTT; CDR3: CASEMIWGRTGELFF; V: TRBV19; J: TRBJ2-2; size: NA; D: NA
DNA: TGTGCCAGCAGCCAAACTAGCGGGGGCCCGAAGGGAAATGAGCAGTTCTTC; CDR3: CASSQTSGGPKGNEQFF; V: TRBV3-1/TRBV3-2; J: TRBJ2-1; size: NA; D: TRBD2
DNA: TGTGCCAGCAGCGCCGGGACAGGGTTTTACTTC; CDR3: CASSAGTGFYF; V: TRBV6-5; J: TRBJ2-7; size: NA; D: TRBD1
DNA: TGTGCCAGCAGCGCCAAGGGGCGGGGGTTTACCTACGAGCAGTACTTC; CDR3: CASSAKGRGFTYEQYF; V: TRBV5-4; J: TRBJ2-7; size: NA; D: TRBD2